Sequencing of this T cell receptor (beta chain) was carried out in a study of T cells after posttransplantation cyclophosphamide. Findings and limits, study-wide: Skin or GI-infiltrating T cells shared few TRB sequences with blood.

The assay was immunoSEQ multiplex PCR, and TCRdb's table has in-frame clones only and misses some. The sample lists about 50,000 clones; approximately 94% were seen once. On the day of bone marrow donation, the related graft donor provided peripheral blood. To note about this clone: The antigen remains unidentified.

This CDR3 has 14 amino acids. The junction had 4 bases not matched to a gene; V was cut back by 3 bases and J by 4 bases. Germline V gene sequence: CDR1 KGHSH, CDR2 LQKENI. The clonotype originates from a woman in her thirties in good health and a related stem cell transplant donor. What was sequenced was PBMCs. The V and J genes are TRBV18 and TRBJ1-2; 8 nucleotides align to TRBD1. CDR3 region: CASSPGQGSYGYTF. CDR3 bases: TGTGCCAGCTCACCTGGACAGGGATCCTATGGCTACACCTTC.